This T cell receptor beta chain comes out of a study of OX40 agonist ivuxolimab in advanced cancers. This table comes from immunoSEQ multiplex PCR, and its TCRdb copy is limited to in-frame clones, with some not included. Of 65,000 to 80,000 clones listed, approximately 80% are singletons. The receptor's source is an adult with an advanced solid tumor such as melanoma, head and neck, liver or kidney cancer. The sequencing here drew on CD4+ or CD8+ T cells sorted from blood, taken in a trial of the OX40 agonist ivuxolimab.

CDR3 sequence (DNA): TGTGCCAGCAGTTTGGGCGGTGTCTCTGGGGCCAACGTCCTGACTTTC. It specifies CASSLGGVSGANVLTF. The chain has TRBV28 and TRBJ2-6; D gene ambiguous. CDR1 is MDHEN and CDR2 is SYDVKM in the germline V gene. The CDR3 extends over 16 amino acids. Trimming left V 3 bases short and J 0 bases short, with 9 bases between.